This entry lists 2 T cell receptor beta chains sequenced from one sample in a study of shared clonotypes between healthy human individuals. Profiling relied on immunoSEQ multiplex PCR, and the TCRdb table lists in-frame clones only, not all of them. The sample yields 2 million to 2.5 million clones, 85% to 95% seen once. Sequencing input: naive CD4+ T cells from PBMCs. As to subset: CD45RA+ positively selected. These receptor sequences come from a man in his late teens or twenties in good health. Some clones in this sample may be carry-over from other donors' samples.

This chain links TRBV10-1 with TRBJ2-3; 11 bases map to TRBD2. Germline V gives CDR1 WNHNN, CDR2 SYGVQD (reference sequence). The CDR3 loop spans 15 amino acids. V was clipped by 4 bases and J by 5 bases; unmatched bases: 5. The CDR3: CASSVTSGRRDTQYF. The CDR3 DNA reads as TGCGCCAGCAGTGTAACTAGCGGGAGACGAGATACGCAGTATTTT.

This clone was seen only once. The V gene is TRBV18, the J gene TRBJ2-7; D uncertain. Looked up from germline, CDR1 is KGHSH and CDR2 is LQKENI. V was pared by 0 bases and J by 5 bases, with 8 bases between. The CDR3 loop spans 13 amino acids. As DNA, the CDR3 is TGTGCCAGCTCACCACCGGGTGGGGACGAGCAGTACTTC. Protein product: CASSPPGGDEQYF.